A selection of T cell receptor beta chains follows, all from one sample in a study of human T cells and chemical hapten exposure. TCRdb ran MiXCR on the RACE reads and lists one entry per CDR3 protein. Of 65,000 to 100,000 distinct CDR3 sequences listed, about 6.6% are singletons. Sequences were derived from whole blood, sampled in connection with sensitization to the hapten diphenylcyclopropenone (DPC). The receptor source for this set is a woman in her 30s with alopecia areata. Some clones in this sample may be carry-over from other donors' samples. The CDR3 runs from the conserved cysteine through the conserved F or W. The order of the fields is clone size, D gene, V gene, J gene, CDR3 protein, CDR3 DNA. A D gene is named only where the DNA matches it firmly. Size is omitted from some rows. Given values are once, few, many or a class for expanded clones.

clone size: -
D gene: -
V gene: TRBV2
J gene: TRBJ1-4
CDR3 protein: CASSERTAPEAEKLFF
CDR3 DNA: TGTGCCAGCAGTGAACGAACCGCGCCCGAAGCCGAAAAACTGTTTTTT

clone size: many
D gene: -
V gene: TRBV12-3/TRBV12-4
J gene: TRBJ2-3
CDR3 protein: CASSFQGNPDTQYF
CDR3 DNA: TGTGCCAGCAGTTTCCAGGGGAACCCAGATACGCAGTATTTT

clone size: many
D gene: -
V gene: TRBV9
J gene: TRBJ2-6
CDR3 protein: CASSVGSGNTGANVLTF
CDR3 DNA: TGTGCCAGCAGCGTAGGATCCGGGAACACTGGGGCCAACGTCCTGACTTTC

clone size: few
D gene: TRBD1
V gene: TRBV2
J gene: TRBJ1-2
CDR3 protein: CASRPQTGGANYGYTF
CDR3 DNA: TGTGCCAGCAGGCCACAAACAGGGGGAGCTAACTATGGCTACACCTTC

clone size: many
D gene: TRBD1
V gene: TRBV11-2
J gene: TRBJ1-2
CDR3 protein: CASSSSPGQGVHGYTF
CDR3 DNA: TGTGCCAGCAGCTCATCCCCGGGACAGGGTGTGCATGGCTACACCTTC

clone size: few
D gene: -
V gene: TRBV14
J gene: TRBJ1-1
CDR3 protein: CASSHTELRNTEAFF
CDR3 DNA: TGTGCCAGCAGCCACACGGAACTAAGAAACACTGAAGCTTTCTTT

clone size: -
D gene: -
V gene: TRBV2
J gene: TRBJ2-6
CDR3 protein: CASSVDPTASGANVLTF
CDR3 DNA: TGTGCCAGCAGCGTGGACCCTACGGCCTCTGGGGCCAACGTCCTGACTTTC

clone size: -
D gene: -
V gene: TRBV20-1
J gene: TRBJ2-3
CDR3 protein: CSAPGGGARTDTQYF
CDR3 DNA: TGCAGTGCTCCCGGCGGAGGGGCCCGGACAGATACGCAGTATTTT

clone size: many
D gene: -
V gene: TRBV9
J gene: TRBJ2-7
CDR3 protein: CASSPTRRATWEQYF
CDR3 DNA: TGTGCCAGCAGCCCAACGCGCAGGGCGACCTGGGAGCAGTACTTC

clone size: many
D gene: TRBD1
V gene: TRBV20-1
J gene: TRBJ1-5
CDR3 protein: CSARDEHRTGRNQPQHF
CDR3 DNA: TGCAGTGCTAGAGATGAACACAGGACAGGGCGGAATCAGCCCCAGCATTTT

clone size: many
D gene: -
V gene: TRBV18
J gene: TRBJ2-4
CDR3 protein: CASSPPKGGSAKNIQYF
CDR3 DNA: TGTGCCAGCTCACCACCGAAAGGGGGGTCAGCCAAAAACATTCAGTACTTC

clone size: few
D gene: TRBD1
V gene: TRBV5-1
J gene: TRBJ1-4
CDR3 protein: CASSLVSGQWATNEKLFF
CDR3 DNA: TGCGCCAGCAGCTTAGTCTCGGGACAGTGGGCAACTAATGAAAAACTGTTTTTT

clone size: -
D gene: -
V gene: TRBV20-1
J gene: TRBJ1-5
CDR3 protein: CSASAGQSNQPQHF
CDR3 DNA: TGCAGTGCTAGTGCTGGGCAGAGCAATCAGCCCCAGCATTTT

clone size: many
D gene: TRBD1
V gene: TRBV7-9
J gene: TRBJ2-7
CDR3 protein: CASSSPGTGGVEQYF
CDR3 DNA: TGTGCCAGCAGCTCGCCCGGGACAGGCGGCGTCGAGCAGTACTTC

clone size: -
D gene: -
V gene: TRBV29-1
J gene: TRBJ2-3
CDR3 protein: CSVSSPELADTQYF
CDR3 DNA: TGCAGCGTTAGCTCACCGGAATTGGCAGATACGCAGTATTTT

clone size: few
D gene: -
V gene: TRBV5-5
J gene: TRBJ1-5
CDR3 protein: CASSVTGRSNQPQHF
CDR3 DNA: TGTGCCAGCAGCGTTACAGGGCGCAGCAATCAGCCCCAGCATTTT

clone size: -
D gene: -
V gene: TRBV4-2
J gene: TRBJ2-5
CDR3 protein: CASSPQVEGQETQYF
CDR3 DNA: TGTGCCAGCAGCCCCCAAGTCGAGGGACAAGAGACCCAGTACTTC

clone size: -
D gene: -
V gene: TRBV5-4
J gene: TRBJ1-6
CDR3 protein: CASSRSPGVDDSPLHF
CDR3 DNA: TGTGCCAGCAGCCGTTCCCCAGGGGTTGACGATTCACCCCTCCACTTT

clone size: -
D gene: TRBD1
V gene: TRBV7-8
J gene: TRBJ1-4
CDR3 protein: CASSLDPRGQGRPNEKLFF
CDR3 DNA: TGTGCCAGCAGCTTAGACCCCCGAGGACAGGGGCGACCGAATGAAAAACTGTTTTTT

clone size: many
D gene: -
V gene: TRBV27
J gene: TRBJ2-1
CDR3 protein: CASSTLSASYNEQFF
CDR3 DNA: TGTGCCAGCAGCACCCTCTCAGCATCCTACAATGAGCAGTTCTTC

clone size: -
D gene: -
V gene: TRBV5-5
J gene: TRBJ1-6
CDR3 protein: CASNPPGNSPLHF
CDR3 DNA: TGTGCCAGCAACCCCCCAGGAAATTCACCCCTCCACTTT

clone size: many
D gene: TRBD2
V gene: TRBV5-6
J gene: TRBJ2-3
CDR3 protein: CASSLEGLTTDTQYF
CDR3 DNA: TGTGCCAGCAGCTTGGAGGGACTAACCACAGATACGCAGTATTTT

clone size: many
D gene: TRBD1
V gene: TRBV7-9
J gene: TRBJ2-7
CDR3 protein: CASSSRWGQGAYEQYF
CDR3 DNA: TGTGCCAGCAGCTCTAGGTGGGGACAGGGGGCCTACGAGCAGTACTTC

clone size: many
D gene: TRBD2
V gene: TRBV7-6
J gene: TRBJ2-1
CDR3 protein: CASSLGPPSGGANEQFF
CDR3 DNA: TGTGCCAGCAGCTTGGGCCCCCCTAGCGGGGGGGCCAATGAGCAGTTCTTC

clone size: many
D gene: -
V gene: TRBV6-1
J gene: TRBJ2-7
CDR3 protein: CASGTGPNYEQYF
CDR3 DNA: TGTGCCAGCGGAACAGGGCCGAACTACGAGCAGTACTTC

clone size: -
D gene: TRBD2
V gene: TRBV20-1
J gene: TRBJ2-3
CDR3 protein: CSARDSQRGTLFDTDTQYF
CDR3 DNA: TGCAGTGCTAGAGACTCCCAGCGGGGGACCCTATTCGACACAGATACGCAGTATTTT

clone size: many
D gene: TRBD2
V gene: TRBV20-1
J gene: TRBJ2-1
CDR3 protein: CSARPLAGVYEQFF
CDR3 DNA: TGCAGTGCTAGACCGCTAGCGGGGGTGTATGAGCAGTTCTTC